The sequence of this T cell receptor beta chain was determined in a study of T cells after yellow fever vaccination. Losses at the gene ends were 6 bases for V and 5 bases for J; bases not matched to a gene: 12. Germline V gene data show CDR1 as SQVTM and CDR2 as ANQGSEA. The CDR3 consists of 14 residues. UMIs and a universal primer site were added when TCR cDNA was made by 5'RACE template switching. In TCRdb, the 5' RACE reads were re-called with MiXCR into one record per CDR3 protein. This table has some 150,000 distinct CDR3 sequences, more than 9.5% appearing once. Specimen: CD8+ T cells sorted from PBMCs, collected 15 days after the yellow fever booster vaccination. The receptor was derived from a man between 18 and 35 years old who received the YFV17D yellow fever vaccine. The chain employs TRBV29-1 and TRBJ2-5, with 7 bases matching TRBD1. The chain's CDR3 is CSVVDREIRETQYF. CDR3 nucleotides: TGCAGCGTCGTCGACAGGGAAATTCGGGAGACCCAGTACTTC.